This record concerns one T cell receptor (beta chain) sequence. Its antigen is currently unknown. These data come from a study of long-term antiretroviral therapy in people with HIV. Overall study findings and caveats: Diversity increased after ART yet remained lower than in transplant donor controls.

With V trimmed by 0 bases and J by 4 bases, 9 bases remained unmatched. Germline values: CDR1 SGHRS, CDR2 YFSETQ. CDR3 length: 17 amino acids. With survey level as its setting, the immunoSEQ assay was v3.0. Sequenced by immunoSEQ multiplex PCR; TCRdb stores in-frame clones only, minus some. The sample carries more than 25,000 clones, 70% to 90% recorded once. The rearrangement joins TRBV5-1 to TRBJ1-2, with 10 bases lining up with TRBD1. This clonotype was sampled from a man aged 45-60 years with HIV. Sequenced here: unsorted PBMCs, sampled 3.2 years before starting antiretroviral therapy. The CDR3 coding sequence is TGCGCCAGCAGCTTGGGGGGACAGGGGACAGGCGGCTATGGCTACACCTTC. Its translation: CASSLGGQGTGGYGYTF.